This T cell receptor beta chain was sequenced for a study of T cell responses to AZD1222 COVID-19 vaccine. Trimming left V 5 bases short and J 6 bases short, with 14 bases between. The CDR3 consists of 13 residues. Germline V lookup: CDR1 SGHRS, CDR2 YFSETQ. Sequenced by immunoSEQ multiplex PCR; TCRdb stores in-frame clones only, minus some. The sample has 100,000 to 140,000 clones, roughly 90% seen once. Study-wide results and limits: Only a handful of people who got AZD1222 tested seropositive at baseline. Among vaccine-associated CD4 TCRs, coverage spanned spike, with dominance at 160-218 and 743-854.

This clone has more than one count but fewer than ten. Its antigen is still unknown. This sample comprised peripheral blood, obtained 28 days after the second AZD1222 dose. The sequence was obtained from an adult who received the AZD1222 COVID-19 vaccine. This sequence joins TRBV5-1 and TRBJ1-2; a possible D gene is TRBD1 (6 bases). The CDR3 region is CASRSQQGDGYTF. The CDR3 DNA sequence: TGCGCCAGCAGGAGCCAACAGGGTGATGGCTACACCTTC.